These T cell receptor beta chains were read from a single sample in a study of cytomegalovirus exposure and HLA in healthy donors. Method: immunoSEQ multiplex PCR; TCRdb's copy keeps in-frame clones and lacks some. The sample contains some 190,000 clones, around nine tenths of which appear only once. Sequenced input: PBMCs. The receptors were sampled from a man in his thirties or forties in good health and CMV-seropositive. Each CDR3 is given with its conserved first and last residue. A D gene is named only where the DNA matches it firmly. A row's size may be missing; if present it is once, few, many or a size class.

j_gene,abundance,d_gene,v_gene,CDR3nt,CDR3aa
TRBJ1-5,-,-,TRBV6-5,TGTGCCAGCAGTTACTGGCAGGCGATAAATCAGCCCCAGCATTTT,CASSYWQAINQPQHF
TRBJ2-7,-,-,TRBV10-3,TGTGCCATCAGTGAGCAGGCCAAAGGGAGCTCCTACGAGCAGTACTTC,CAISEQAKGSSYEQYF
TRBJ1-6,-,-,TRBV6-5,TGTGCCAGCAGTTACGCCTTACCCAATTCACCCCTCCACTTT,CASSYALPNSPLHF
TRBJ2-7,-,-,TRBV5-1,TGCGCCAGCAGCTTAGGGGTCTCAAGTCCCTACGAGCAGTACTTC,CASSLGVSSPYEQYF
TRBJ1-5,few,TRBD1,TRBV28,TGTGCCAGCAGTTCGATTATGTGGTCCAGGGGGACTAGCAATCAGCCCCAGCATTTT,CASSSIMWSRGTSNQPQHF
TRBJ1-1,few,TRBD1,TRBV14,TGTGCCAGCAGCCATGGACAGGGGGCGAGGACTGAAGCTTTCTTT,CASSHGQGARTEAFF
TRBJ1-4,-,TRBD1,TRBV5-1,TGCGCCAGCAGCGCCCTCCCGGGACAGGGGGCACCTAATGAAAAACTGTTTTTT,CASSALPGQGAPNEKLFF
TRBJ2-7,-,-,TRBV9,TGTGCCAGCAGCGTAGCGAGGGAGAGCGAGCAGTACTTC,CASSVARESEQYF
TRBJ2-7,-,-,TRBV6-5,TGTGCCAGCAGACCCGGCCGGGACCTTACCTACGAGCAGTACTTC,CASRPGRDLTYEQYF
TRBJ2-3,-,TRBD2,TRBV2,TGTGCCAGCAGTGAAAGCCCGACTAGCGGGGCCACAGATACGCAGTATTTT,CASSESPTSGATDTQYF
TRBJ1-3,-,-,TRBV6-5,TGTGCCAGCAGTGATATCTCTGGAAACACCATATATTTT,CASSDISGNTIYF
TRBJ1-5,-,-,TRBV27,TGTGCCACCTCATTGAGGGGCGGAGATCAGCCCCAGCATTTT,CATSLRGGDQPQHF
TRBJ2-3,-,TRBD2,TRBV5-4,TGTGCCAGCAGCTTAGGACTAGCGGGAGGCACAGATACGCAGTATTTT,CASSLGLAGGTDTQYF
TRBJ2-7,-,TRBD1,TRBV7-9,TGTGCCAGCAGCCGGACAGGGGACTCGTACGAGCAGTACTTC,CASSRTGDSYEQYF
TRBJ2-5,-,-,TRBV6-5,TGTGCCAGCCTCCGGGGGACAGCCCAAGAGACCCAGTACTTC,CASLRGTAQETQYF
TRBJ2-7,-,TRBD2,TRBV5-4,TGTGCCAGCAGCCAGGGACTAGCGGCGTCCTACGAGCAGTACTTC,CASSQGLAASYEQYF
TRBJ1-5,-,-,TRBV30,TGTGCCTGGAGCCCCCACCTGGGTTCCCAGCATTTT,CAWSPHLGSQHF
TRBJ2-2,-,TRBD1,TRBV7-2,TGTGCCAGCAGCTTAGCCCTCAGGGGGCTGGAGCTGTTTTTT,CASSLALRGLELFF
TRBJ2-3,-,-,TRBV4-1,TGCGCCAGCAGCCAAGGAGCAGATACGCAGTATTTT,CASSQGADTQYF
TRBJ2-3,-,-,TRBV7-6,TGTGCCAGCAGCTCGGGAGAGACCACAGATACGCAGTATTTT,CASSSGETTDTQYF
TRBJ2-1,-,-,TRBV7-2,TGTGCCAGCAGCTTAGGGACGGCTTACAATGAGCAGTTCTTC,CASSLGTAYNEQFF
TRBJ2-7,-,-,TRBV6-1,TGTGCCAGCAGTGGCTCCTTTGGGATGGCGGTCTACGAGCAGTACTTC,CASSGSFGMAVYEQYF
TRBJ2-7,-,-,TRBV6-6,TGTGCCAGCGGGGACGGACTCCGGTACGAGCAGTACTTC,CASGDGLRYEQYF
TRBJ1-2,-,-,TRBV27,TGTGCCAGCAGTTTCGGACTGAACTATGGCTACACCTTC,CASSFGLNYGYTF
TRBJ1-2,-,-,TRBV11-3,TGTGCCAGCGGCGACGGCACGGTGGCCGCTAACTATGGCTACACCTTC,CASGDGTVAANYGYTF
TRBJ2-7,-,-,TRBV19,TGTGCCAGTAGTATAACTGGGCAGGGGACCTACGAGCAGTACTTC,CASSITGQGTYEQYF
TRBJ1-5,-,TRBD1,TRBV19,TGTGCCAGTAGTATAGCAGGGGGTAGTAGCAATCAGCCCCAGCATTTT,CASSIAGGSSNQPQHF
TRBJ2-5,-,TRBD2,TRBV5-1,TGCGCCAGCAGCTTAGGATTAGCGGGAGGTCACCAGTACTTC,CASSLGLAGGHQYF
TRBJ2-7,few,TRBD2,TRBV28,TGTGCCGGAGCAGGTCCTAGCGGGAGGCAGGGCGAGCAGTACTTC,CAGAGPSGRQGEQYF
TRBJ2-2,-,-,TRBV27,TGTGCCAGCAGTTTGCTGACAGAAAGTTATCCCGGGGAGCTGTTTTTT,CASSLLTESYPGELFF
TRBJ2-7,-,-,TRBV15,TGTGCCACCAGCAGAGAAGGGGGGCAGGACGAGCAGTACTTC,CATSREGGQDEQYF
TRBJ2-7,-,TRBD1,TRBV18,TGTGCCAGCTCACCGGGACAGGGGCCCTACGAGCAGTACTTC,CASSPGQGPYEQYF
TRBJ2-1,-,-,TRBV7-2,TGTGCCAGCAGCTTTTCGGGCGGGACCTACAATGAGCAGTTCTTC,CASSFSGGTYNEQFF
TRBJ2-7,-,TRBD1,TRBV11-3,TGTGCCAGCAGCTCCTGGACAGGGGTCTACGAGCAGTACTTC,CASSSWTGVYEQYF
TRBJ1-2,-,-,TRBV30,TGTGCCCTGGACCGACTGGGCGGCTACACCTTC,CALDRLGGYTF
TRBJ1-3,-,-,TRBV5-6,TGTGCCAGCAGCTTAAGGGGCTCTGGAAACACCATATATTTT,CASSLRGSGNTIYF
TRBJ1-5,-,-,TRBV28,TGTGCCAGCAGTCCCCAGTATGGTGGCAATCAGCCCCAGCATTTT,CASSPQYGGNQPQHF
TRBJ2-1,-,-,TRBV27,TGTGCCAGCAGTCCTAGTGGAGGGGGATTAGGGCAGTTCTTC,CASSPSGGGLGQFF
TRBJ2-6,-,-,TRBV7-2,TGTGCCAGCACCCAGGAGGGATCTGGGGCCAACGTCCTGACTTTC,CASTQEGSGANVLTF
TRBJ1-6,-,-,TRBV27,TGTGCCAGCAGTTTTTGGGCGGGGTATAATTCACCCCTCCACTTT,CASSFWAGYNSPLHF
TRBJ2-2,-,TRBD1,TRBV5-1,TGCGCCAGCAGCTTGCGGGGACAGGCCGGGGAGCTGTTTTTT,CASSLRGQAGELFF
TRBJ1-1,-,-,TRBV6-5,TGTGCCAGCAGTTACTCCTCCAGAGCGAACACTGAAGCTTTCTTT,CASSYSSRANTEAFF
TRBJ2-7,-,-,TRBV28,TGTGCCAGCAGGCCAGGGGGGGACTACGAGCAGTACTTC,CASRPGGDYEQYF
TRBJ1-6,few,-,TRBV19,TGTGCCAGTAGTATCCAGGCCAGCTCCTATAATTCACCCCTCCACTTT,CASSIQASSYNSPLHF
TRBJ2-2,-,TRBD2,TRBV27,TGTGCCAGCAGTTCGGGACTAGCGGGAGGTTTGGAGCTGTTTTTT,CASSSGLAGGLELFF
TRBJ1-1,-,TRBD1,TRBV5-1,TGCGCCAGCAGGTGGTCGGGCGGACAGGATAAAGCTTTCTTT,CASRWSGGQDKAFF
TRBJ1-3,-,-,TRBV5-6,TGTGCCAGCAGCCGGACAGATTCTGGAAACACCATATATTTT,CASSRTDSGNTIYF
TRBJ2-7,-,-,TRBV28,TGTGCCAGCAGTTCTACCCCAGGGGCCTTGGTGGCCTACGAGCAGTACTTC,CASSSTPGALVAYEQYF
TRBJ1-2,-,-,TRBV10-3,TGTGCCATCAGTGAGGGGACAACTAACTATGGCTACACCTTC,CAISEGTTNYGYTF
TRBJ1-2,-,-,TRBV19,TGTGCCAGTAGTATCCCCCAGCAACCTGGCTACACCTTC,CASSIPQQPGYTF